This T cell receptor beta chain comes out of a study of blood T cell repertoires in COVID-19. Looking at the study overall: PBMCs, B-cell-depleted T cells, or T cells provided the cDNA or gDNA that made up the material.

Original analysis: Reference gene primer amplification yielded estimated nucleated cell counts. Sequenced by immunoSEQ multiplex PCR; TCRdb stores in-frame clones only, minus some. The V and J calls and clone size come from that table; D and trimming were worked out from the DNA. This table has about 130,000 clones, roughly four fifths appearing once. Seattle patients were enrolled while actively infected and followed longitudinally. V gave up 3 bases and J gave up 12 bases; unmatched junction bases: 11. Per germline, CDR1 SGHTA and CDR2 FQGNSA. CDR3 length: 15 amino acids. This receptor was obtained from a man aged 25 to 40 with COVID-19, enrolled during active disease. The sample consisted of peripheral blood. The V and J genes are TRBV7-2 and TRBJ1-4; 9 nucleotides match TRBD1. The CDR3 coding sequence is TGTGCCAGCAGCTTCGCAGGACAGGGGATAGGTGAACTGTTTTTT. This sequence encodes CASSFAGQGIGELFF.